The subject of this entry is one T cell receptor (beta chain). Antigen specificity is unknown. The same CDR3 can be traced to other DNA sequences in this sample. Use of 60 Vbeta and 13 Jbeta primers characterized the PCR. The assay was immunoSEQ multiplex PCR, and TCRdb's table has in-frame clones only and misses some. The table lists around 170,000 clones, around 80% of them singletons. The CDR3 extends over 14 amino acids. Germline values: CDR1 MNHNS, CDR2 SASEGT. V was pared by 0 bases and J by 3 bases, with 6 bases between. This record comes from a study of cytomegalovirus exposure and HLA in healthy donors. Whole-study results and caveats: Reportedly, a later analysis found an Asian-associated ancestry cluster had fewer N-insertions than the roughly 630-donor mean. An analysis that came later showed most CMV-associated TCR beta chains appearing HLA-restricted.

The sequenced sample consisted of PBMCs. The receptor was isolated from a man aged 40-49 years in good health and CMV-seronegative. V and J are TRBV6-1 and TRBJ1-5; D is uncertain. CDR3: CASSEARSNQPQHF. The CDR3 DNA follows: TGTGCCAGCAGTGAAGCGCGGTCCAATCAGCCCCAGCATTTT.